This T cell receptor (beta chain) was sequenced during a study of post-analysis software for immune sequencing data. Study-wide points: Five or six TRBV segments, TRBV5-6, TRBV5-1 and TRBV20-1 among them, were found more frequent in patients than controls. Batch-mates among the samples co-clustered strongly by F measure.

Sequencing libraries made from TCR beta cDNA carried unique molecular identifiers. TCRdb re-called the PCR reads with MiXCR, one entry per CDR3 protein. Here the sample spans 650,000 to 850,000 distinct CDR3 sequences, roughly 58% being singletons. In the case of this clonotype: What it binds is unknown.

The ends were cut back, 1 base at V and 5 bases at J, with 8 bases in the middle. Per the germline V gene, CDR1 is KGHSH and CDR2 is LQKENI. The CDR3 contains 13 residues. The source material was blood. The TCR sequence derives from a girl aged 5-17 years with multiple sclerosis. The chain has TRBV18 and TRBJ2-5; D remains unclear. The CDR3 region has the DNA TGTGCCAGCTCACCACTTAGGTACGAGACCCAGTACTTC. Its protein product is CASSPLRYETQYF. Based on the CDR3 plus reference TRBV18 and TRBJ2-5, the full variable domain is NAGVMQNPRHLVRRRGQEARLRCSPMKGHSHVYWYRQLPEEGLKFMVYLQKENIIDESGMPKERFSAEFPKEGPSILRIQQVVRGDSAAYFCASSPLRYETQYFGPGTRLLVL.